This T cell receptor (beta chain) was documented in a study of T-cell memory formation after mild COVID-19. This clonotype was detected a few times. The CDR3 is 17 amino acids. V lost 0 bases and J lost 4, with 16 bases in between. Germline lookup yields CDR1 SGHRS and CDR2 YFSETQ. In TCRdb, the 5' RACE reads were re-called with MiXCR into one record per CDR3 protein. The table shows 70,000 to 95,000 distinct CDR3 sequences, with about 13% occurring only once. Material: PBMCs or a T cell subset sorted from them (not recorded which). The clonotype was recovered from a young man who had mild COVID-19 (a few samples of this study predate the infection). Cell type and time point are not known. This chain links TRBV5-1 with TRBJ1-4, with D possibly being TRBD1 (6 bases). CDR3 nucleotides: TGCGCCAGCAGCTTGGAGGGCCCCGGGGGCCGTAATGAAAAACTGTTTTTT. Translated, it gives CASSLEGPGGRNEKLFF.